This T cell receptor beta chain appears in the sequencing data of a study of blood T cell repertoires in COVID-19. The V gene's germline CDR1 is MNHEY and CDR2 SMNVEV (reference sequence). This CDR3 has 16 residues. The ends were cut back, 4 bases at V and 1 base at J, with 14 bases in the middle. Here immunoSEQ multiplex PCR was the method, and the copy in TCRdb shows in-frame clones only, minus some. Of approximately 300,000 clones in the sample, 90% were seen once. This receptor was identified in a woman aged 25 to 39 with COVID-19, enrolled during active disease. The V gene is TRBV27, the J gene TRBJ1-5; TRBD1 might be the D (5 bases). Sequenced input: peripheral blood. The CDR3 DNA sequence: TGTGCCAGCAGTTCTCTGGGGGGGGTAAGCAATCAGCCCCAGCATTTT. Amino acids: CASSSLGGVSNQPQHF.